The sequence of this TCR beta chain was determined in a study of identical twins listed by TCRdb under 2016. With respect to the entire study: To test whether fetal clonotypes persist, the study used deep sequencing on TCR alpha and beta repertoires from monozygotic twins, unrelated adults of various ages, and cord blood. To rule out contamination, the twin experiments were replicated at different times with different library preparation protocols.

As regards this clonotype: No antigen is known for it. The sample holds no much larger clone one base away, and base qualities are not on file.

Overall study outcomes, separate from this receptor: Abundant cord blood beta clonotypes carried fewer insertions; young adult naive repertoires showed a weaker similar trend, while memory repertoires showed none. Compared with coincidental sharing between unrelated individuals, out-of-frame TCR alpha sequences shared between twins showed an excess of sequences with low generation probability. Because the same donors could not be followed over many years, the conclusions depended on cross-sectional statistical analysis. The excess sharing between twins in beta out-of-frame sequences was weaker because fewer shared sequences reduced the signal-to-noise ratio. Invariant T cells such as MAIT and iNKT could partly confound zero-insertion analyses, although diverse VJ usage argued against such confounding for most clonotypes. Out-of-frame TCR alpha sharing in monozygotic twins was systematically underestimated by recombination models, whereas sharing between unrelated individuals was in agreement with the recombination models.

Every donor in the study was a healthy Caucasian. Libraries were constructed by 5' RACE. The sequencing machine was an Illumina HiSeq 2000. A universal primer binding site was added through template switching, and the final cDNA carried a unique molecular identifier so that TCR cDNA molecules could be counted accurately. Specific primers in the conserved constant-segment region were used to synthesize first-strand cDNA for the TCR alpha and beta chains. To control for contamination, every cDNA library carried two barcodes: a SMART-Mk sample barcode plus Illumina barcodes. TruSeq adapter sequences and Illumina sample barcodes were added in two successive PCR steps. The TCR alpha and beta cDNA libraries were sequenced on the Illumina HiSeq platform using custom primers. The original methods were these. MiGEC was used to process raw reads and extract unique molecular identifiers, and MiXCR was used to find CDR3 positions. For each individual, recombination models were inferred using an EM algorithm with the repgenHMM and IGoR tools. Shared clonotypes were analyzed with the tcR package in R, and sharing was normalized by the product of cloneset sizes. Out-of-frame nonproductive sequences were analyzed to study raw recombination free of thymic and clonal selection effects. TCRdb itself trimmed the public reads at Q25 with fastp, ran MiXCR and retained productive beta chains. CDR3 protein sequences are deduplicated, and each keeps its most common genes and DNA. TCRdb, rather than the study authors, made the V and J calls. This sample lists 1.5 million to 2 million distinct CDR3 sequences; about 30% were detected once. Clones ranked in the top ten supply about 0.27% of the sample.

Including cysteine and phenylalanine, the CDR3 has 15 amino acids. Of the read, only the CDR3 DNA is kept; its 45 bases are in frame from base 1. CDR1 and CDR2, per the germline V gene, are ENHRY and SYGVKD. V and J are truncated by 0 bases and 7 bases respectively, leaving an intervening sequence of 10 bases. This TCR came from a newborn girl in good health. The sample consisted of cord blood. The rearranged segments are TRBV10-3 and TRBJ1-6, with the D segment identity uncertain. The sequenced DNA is TGTGCCATCAGTGAGTCTACGACGGCGAATTCACCCCTCCACTTT. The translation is CAISESTTANSPLHF.